The sequence of this T cell receptor (beta chain) was determined in a study of T cell responses to AZD1222 COVID-19 vaccine. Study overall: Second-dose recipients at about 4 or about 12 weeks were treated as one pooled group.

To note about this clone: Its target is unknown.

Study-wide results and caveats: Once two AZD1222 doses were given, Spike-specific TCR breadth and depth went up. Donors were chiefly white British, with a greater number of females, and clonal diversity was perhaps underestimated. At study baseline, merely five or six AZD1222 recipients were seropositive.

Sequencing used immunoSEQ multiplex PCR; TCRdb keeps in-frame clones, though not all of them. The table includes 100,000 to 150,000 clones, about 87% detected once. The length of the CDR3 is 15 residues. Per the germline V gene, CDR1 is LNHDA and CDR2 is SQIVND (reference sequence). With 3 bases removed from V and 4 bases from J, the gap between germline ends came to 15 bases. The clonotype originates from an adult in good health. Source: peripheral blood, taken on day 0 of AZD1222 vaccination. The chain carries TRBV19 and TRBJ1-1; the D gene is possibly TRBD1 (5 bases). Here the CDR3 reads CASSISAGSFTEAFF. In DNA, the CDR3 is TGTGCCAGTAGTATCAGCGCAGGGAGCTTCACTGAAGCTTTCTTT.